This TCR beta chain was recovered during a study of T cells in lung cancer brain metastases (dated by TCRdb to the late 2010s). Describing the broader study: Of the roughly 21 patients, more than 15 had a history of tobacco use, with a median of 40 pack-years. Of the approximately 20 patients, about 18 received no interval therapy between resection of the primary and resection of the metastasis. Median interval between primary and brain metastasis specimen acquisition was 300 to 450 days. The study compared TCR beta CDR3 repertoires of fully resected primary non-small cell lung cancers with those of paired brain metastases. The cohort comprised approximately 20 patients contributing approximately 40 specimens, one primary lung lesion and one brain metastasis each. Of the patients, about a dozen were female and eight or nine were male, and their median age at first diagnosis was about 56 years. The average DNA integrity number was 3.5 to 4 in both primary and metastatic specimens, and the two sites did not differ significantly. The investigation overall reported the following: Brain metastases contained significantly fewer unique productive clones than the paired primaries (median roughly 1,400 versus 4,700). It was not possible to control for the effects of preoperative corticosteroids on T cell infiltration in brain metastases. The ten most abundant clones made up a significantly larger repertoire fraction in brain metastases than primaries, suggesting clonal expansion. Most clones were lesion-specific, with limited overlap between paired lesions (mean Morisita index around 0.2). DNA fragmentation in the FFPE samples may have prevented recovery of the complete infiltrating T cell repertoire.

Patients had resection for either synchronous oligometastatic disease or delayed recurrence of a solitary brain metastasis. To avoid including cancers other than NSCLC, any patient with a history of multiple malignancies was excluded. Tumor areas were macrodissected from roughly 5 deparaffinized around 10 um unstained sections, using marked H&E slides as a guide. Every specimen was formalin-fixed and paraffin-embedded (FFPE). The AllPrep DNA/RNA FFPE Kit was used to extract genomic DNA. Each sample received between about 2.24 and 4.92 ug of genomic DNA as input, and paired samples received equal DNA input. TCR beta libraries were constructed with the immunoSEQ hsTCRbeta Kit, with multiplexed V and J gene primers used across two PCR steps. Pooled libraries, together with positive and negative controls, were sequenced on an Illumina MiSeq with a 100-cycle paired-end protocol. On the authors' methods: Raw data were processed by the immunoSEQ vendor into normalized, annotated TCR beta repertoire reports. Richness was defined as the number of unique clones by nucleotide sequence, and the iChao1 and Efron-Thisted estimators were used to extrapolate total richness. Pielou's evenness, Simpson's index, top-ten clone proportional abundance, and Morisita overlap index were used to characterize and compare paired lesions. The table comes from immuneACCESS by way of TCRdb, which keeps in-frame sequences with V and J called. Part of the clones is missing from these tables; in studies checked, under half for an unresolved V gene and the rest for unknown reasons. D and trimming come from the DNA, and the V and J calls and clone size come from that table. This sample comprises around 4,700 clones, roughly 90% of them detected only once. Around 5.8% of the sample lies in the top ten.

As regards this clone: This receptor's antigen is unknown. No much larger clone exists at a distance of one base, and base qualities are not known.

The CDR3 has 15 amino acids, counting the end cysteine and phenylalanine. Here the CDR3 DNA is all that survives: 45 bases in frame from base 1. CDR1 is given as SNHLY and CDR2 as FYNNEI, both from the germline V gene. Relative to germline, V is missing 6 bases and J is missing 6 bases, with 6 bases of the junction outside any gene match. The sequencing sample was made of tumor tissue from the primary lung tumor. Taken with the paper, the label for cell subset or site translates to: primary lung cancer lesion. The receptor's source is a woman in her forties or fifties with non-small cell lung cancer. The rearrangement joined TRBV2 to TRBJ2-1, with 12 middle bases fitting TRBD2. The base sequence is TGTGCCAGCAGGCGACTAGCGGGAGCCGGCAATGAGCAGTTCTTC. The encoded protein is CASRRLAGAGNEQFF.